Below, 16 T cell receptor beta chains from the same sample are listed, as sequenced in a study of T cells after yellow fever vaccination. A single record per CDR3 protein comes from TCRdb applying MiXCR to the 5' RACE reads. The table has about 50,000 distinct CDR3 sequences, approximately 7% seen once. This sample comprised CD8+ T cells sorted from PBMCs, obtained roughly 15 days after the first yellow fever vaccination. These receptors originate from a man between 18 and 35 years old who received the YFV17D yellow fever vaccine.

There are many counts of this clonotype. This CDR3 is CASSPTDSYNEQFF. CDR3 DNA sequence: TGCGCCAGCAGCCCAACGGACAGTTACAATGAGCAGTTCTTC. The chain couples TRBV4-1 to TRBJ2-1; possibly TRBD1 for D (6 bases). Germline CDR1 MGHRA, CDR2 YSYEKL. The CDR3 totals 14 residues. Trimming took 4 bases from V and 4 from J, leaving 11 bases between them.

The gene calls are TRBV7-9 and TRBJ2-4; 7 bases map to TRBD1. V lost 4 bases to trimming and J lost 0 bases; unmatched junction nucleotides: 3. Germline lookup yields CDR1 SEHNR and CDR2 FQNEAQ (reference sequence). The CDR3 has 15 amino acids. CDR3 amino acids: CASSSRGLAKNIQYF. CDR3 bases: TGTGCCAGCAGCTCCAGGGGGTTAGCCAAAAACATTCAGTACTTC.

In this sample, this clonotype turned up many times. The chain links TRBV12-3 or TRBV12-4 to TRBJ2-1, with D perhaps matching TRBD1 (5 bases). This CDR3 region has 13 residues. The ends were cut back, 3 bases at V and 8 bases at J, with 11 bases in the middle. CDR3 protein: CASSLGLWDEQFF. The CDR3 DNA is TGTGCCAGCAGTTTGGGGCTCTGGGATGAGCAGTTCTTC.

This clonotype was seen at least ten times. The chain uses TRBV7-8 and TRBJ2-7; perhaps TRBD1 as D (5 bases). The V and J ends lost 5 bases and 5 bases respectively, with 19 bases between them. The CDR3 length is 15 residues. Germline lookup yields CDR1 SGHVS and CDR2 FQNEAQ. The CDR3 coding sequence is TGTGCCAGCAGCCGAGAGTCAGGGAAGCCCCACGAGCAGTACGTC. This gives the protein CASSRESGKPHEQYV.

This clonotype was counted between two and nine times. V gene TRBV6-5 combines with J gene TRBJ2-6; no clear D. This CDR3 is built from 17 residues. Germline CDR1 and CDR2: MNHEY and SVGAGI. V lost 1 base and J 0 bases, leaving 10 bases between the germline ends. CDR3: CASSYLGADSGANVLTF. The CDR3 region has the DNA TGTGCCAGCAGTTACTTGGGTGCCGACTCTGGGGCCAACGTCCTGACTTTC.

This clonotype was detected ten times or more. CDR3 region: CASSHNRGGGEKLFF. The CDR3 region has the DNA TGCGCCAGCAGCCACAACAGGGGAGGTGGCGAAAAACTGTTTTTT. The genes are TRBV4-1 and TRBJ1-4; 7 bases match TRBD1. The junction had 9 bases not matched to a gene; V was cut back by 3 bases and J by 8 bases. CDR1 is MGHRA and CDR2 is YSYEKL in the germline V gene. The CDR3 is made up of 15 amino acids.

This clonotype was observed at least ten times. The chain carries TRBV4-1 and TRBJ2-4; D possibly corresponds to TRBD1 (6 bases). Germline V gives CDR1 MGHRA, CDR2 YSYEKL. Trimming shortened V by 4 bases and J by 10 bases, and 14 bases separated the two germline ends. CDR3 length: 13 amino acids. The DNA for the CDR3 is TGCGCCAGCAGCCGAGGGGGAAATGTTATTCAGTACTTC. Its protein product is CASSRGGNVIQYF.

This clonotype appeared many times. The chain combines TRBV6-5 with TRBJ2-5; TRBD1 is a possible D gene (6 bases). The germline CDR1 and CDR2 sequences are MNHEY and SVGAGI. V was clipped by 7 bases and J by 6 bases, with 15 bases between them. The CDR3 runs to 13 residues. The CDR3 nucleotides are TGTGCCAGCACCACCCTGGGGGCCCAGACCCAGTACTTC. This codes for CASTTLGAQTQYF.

This clonotype was recorded many times. V is TRBV4-3 and J is TRBJ1-6; no reliable D call. V lost 3 bases to trimming and J lost 10 bases, with 22 bases between them. Germline loops: CDR1 LGHNA, CDR2 YSLEER. This CDR3 comprises 17 residues. The chain's CDR3 is CASSQISGDYFRSPLHF. In DNA, the CDR3 is TGCGCCAGCAGCCAGATTAGCGGGGATTATTTTCGATCACCCCTCCACTTT.

This clonotype was seen ten or more times. The rearrangement joins TRBV7-9 to TRBJ2-2; D is uncertain. V gave up 3 bases and J gave up 0 bases, with 5 bases separating them. This CDR3 comprises 14 residues. Germline assignment: CDR1 SEHNR and CDR2 FQNEAQ (reference sequence). The chain's CDR3 is CASSLNPNTGELFF. The CDR3 region has the DNA TGTGCCAGCAGCTTGAACCCGAACACCGGGGAGCTGTTTTTT.

This clonotype was seen only once. A much more abundant neighbour one base away suggests this may be a read error. This chain links TRBV5-1 with TRBJ2-1, with D unclear. This CDR3 is 12 amino acids long. Germline V lookup: CDR1 SGHRS, CDR2 YFSETQ. The CDR3 sequence: CTSSWLTNEQFF. Written as DNA, the CDR3 is TGCACCAGCAGTTGGCTGACTAATGAGCAGTTCTTC. The variable domain in full, with the rest retrieved from reference TRBV5-1 and TRBJ2-1, is KAGVTQTPRYLIKTRGQQVTLSCSPISGHRSVSWYQQTPGQGLQFLFEYFSETQRNKGNFPGRFSGRQFSNSRSEMNVSTLELGDSALYLCTSSWLTNEQFFGPGTRLTVL.

This clonotype has ten or more counts. J is TRBJ2-7 and V is TRBV4-1; unclear D gene. The CDR3 contains 13 residues. CDR1 and CDR2 (germline): MGHRA, YSYEKL. Trimming left V 0 bases short and J 3 bases short, with 6 bases between. CDR3 amino acids: CASSQEASYEQYV. DNA of the CDR3: TGCGCCAGCAGCCAAGAGGCCAGCTACGAGCAGTACGTC.

This clonotype was found many times. The chain links TRBV6-2 or TRBV6-3 to TRBJ2-7; D is unclear. The length of the CDR3 is 13 residues. Trimming cost V 5 bases and J 2 bases, with 10 bases left between them. Looked up from germline, CDR1 is MNHEY and CDR2 is SVGEGT. The CDR3 DNA reads as TGTGCCAGCAGTACAACTGAGGCCTACGAGCAGTACTTC. Translated: CASSTTEAYEQYF.

This clonotype occurred many times. The chain recombines TRBV4-1 with TRBJ2-2; D unclear. The CDR3 covers 12 residues. V dropped 2 bases and J dropped 7 bases, with 5 bases sitting between them. The germline V gene has CDR1 MGHRA and CDR2 YSYEKL. The CDR3 nucleotides read TGCGCCAGCAGCCAATTCGGCGGGGAGCTGTTTTTT. Amino acid sequence: CASSQFGGELFF.

The rearrangement links TRBV7-2 to TRBJ2-3; 12 bases are shared with TRBD2. Germline lookup yields CDR1 SGHTA and CDR2 FQGNSA. V was pared by 3 bases and J by 5 bases, with 9 bases of the junction left unmatched. The CDR3 is 17 amino acids. Here the CDR3 DNA reads TGTGCCAGCAGCTTGACTCTAGCGGGGGGGCCGGTAGATACGCAGTATTTT. It is translated as CASSLTLAGGPVDTQYF.

The rearrangement uses TRBV4-1 and TRBJ2-3, with 13 bases lining up with TRBD2. The length of the CDR3 is 17 residues. The trim removed 4 bases at V and 3 bases at J, leaving 7 bases unmatched. Germline CDR1 MGHRA, CDR2 YSYEKL. The CDR3 loop is CASSLRPGLAGTDTQYF. CDR3 DNA sequence: TGCGCCAGCAGCCTACGTCCGGGACTAGCGGGGACAGATACGCAGTATTTT.